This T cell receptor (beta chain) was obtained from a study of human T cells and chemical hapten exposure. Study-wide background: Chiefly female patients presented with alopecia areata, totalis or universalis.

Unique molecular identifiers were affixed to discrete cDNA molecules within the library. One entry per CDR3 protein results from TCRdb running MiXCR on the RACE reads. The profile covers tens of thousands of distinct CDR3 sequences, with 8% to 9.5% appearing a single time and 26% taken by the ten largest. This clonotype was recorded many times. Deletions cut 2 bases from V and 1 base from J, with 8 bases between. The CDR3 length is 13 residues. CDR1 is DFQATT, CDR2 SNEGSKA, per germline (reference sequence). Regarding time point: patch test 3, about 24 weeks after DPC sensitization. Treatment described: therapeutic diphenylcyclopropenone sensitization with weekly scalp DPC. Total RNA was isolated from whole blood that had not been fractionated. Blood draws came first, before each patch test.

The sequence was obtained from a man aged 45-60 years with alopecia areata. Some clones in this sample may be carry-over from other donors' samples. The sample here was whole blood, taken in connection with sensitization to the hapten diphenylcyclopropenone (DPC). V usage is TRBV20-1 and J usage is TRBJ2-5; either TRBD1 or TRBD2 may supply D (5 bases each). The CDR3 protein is CSARTGGQETQYF. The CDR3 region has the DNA TGCAGTGCTAGAACAGGAGGCCAAGAGACCCAGTACTTC.